A single sample gave rise to the 4 T cell receptor beta chains below, sequenced in a study of blood T cell repertoires in COVID-19. The table came from immunoSEQ multiplex PCR; TCRdb's copy has only in-frame clones and leaves some out. Of about 83,000 clones listed, approximately 86% are singletons. Sequences were obtained from peripheral blood. Every receptor here comes from a man older than 75 with active or convalescent COVID-19.

The V gene is TRBV6-5, the J gene TRBJ1-1, with TRBD1 identical over 10 bases. The CDR3 contains 14 residues. Per the germline V gene, CDR1 is MNHEY and CDR2 is SVGAGI. V lost 5 bases to trimming and J lost 6 bases; unmatched junction nucleotides: 6. In nucleotides, the CDR3 is TGTGCCAGCAGTCGAGGGGACAGGGGTCCTGAAGCTTTCTTT. Its protein is CASSRGDRGPEAFF.

This clone was seen only a few times. J is TRBJ1-1 and V is TRBV3-1 (or the pseudogene TRBV3-2), with D uncertain. This CDR3 has 13 residues. V was trimmed by 3 bases and J by 2 bases, leaving 7 bases between them. Germline V lookup: CDR1 LGHDT, CDR2 YNNKEL (reference sequence). The CDR3 loop reads CASSHWQNTEAFF. In DNA, the CDR3 is TGTGCCAGCAGCCATTGGCAAAACACTGAAGCTTTCTTT.

V is TRBV3-1 (or the pseudogene TRBV3-2) and J is TRBJ2-7, with D tentatively TRBD2 (6 bases). V was cut by 1 base and J by 6 bases, with 13 bases left in between. Germline values: CDR1 LGHDT, CDR2 YNNKEL (reference sequence). The CDR3 runs 14 residues. The CDR3 spells CASSQGPGVGEQYV. DNA for the CDR3: TGTGCCAGCAGCCAAGGTCCGGGGGTGGGCGAGCAGTACGTC.

The rearrangement joins TRBV19 to TRBJ1-2; D is perhaps TRBD1 (6 bases). The V end was cut by 6 bases, the J end by 2 bases, with 19 bases between. Germline lookup yields CDR1 LNHDA and CDR2 SQIVND (reference sequence). This CDR3 comprises 16 residues. CDR3 region: CASSLLSGQLNYGYTF. CDR3 nucleotide sequence: TGTGCCAGTAGCCTTCTATCCGGACAGCTAAACTATGGCTACACCTTC.